This T cell receptor beta chain was identified during a study of shared clonotypes between healthy human individuals. Here immunoSEQ multiplex PCR was the method, and the copy in TCRdb shows in-frame clones only, minus some. Among a few hundred thousand clones, 90% to 98% were seen once, and the ten largest hold 0.32%. CDR3 length: 16 amino acids. Germline CDR1 and CDR2: SEHNR and FQNEAQ (reference sequence). V was pared by 2 bases and J by 3 bases, with 15 bases between. CD45RO+ cells went into CD8 memory alongside CCR7-negative CD45RA+ TemRA cells. About this clone: Its antigen is unidentified.

Notes on the study in general: It was anticipated that sequencing depth would influence how many clonotypes donors shared. Four donors shared roughly 5% of their naive CD4 clonotypes. The sole specimen, blood, was sampled, and tissue repertoires likely differ.

The sequenced sample consisted of memory CD8+ T cells sorted from blood. Regarding subset: CD45RO+ cells pooled with CCR7-negative TemRA cells. The receptor was isolated from a man younger than 40 in good health. The rearrangement uses TRBV7-9 and TRBJ2-3, with D possibly being TRBD1 or TRBD2 (5 bases each). The CDR3 sequence is CASSLSRGARTDTQYF. The CDR3 nucleotides read TGTGCCAGCAGCTTAAGTCGAGGGGCGAGGACAGATACGCAGTATTTT.